This TCR beta chain derives from a study of human T cells and chemical hapten exposure. Broader study findings: Patch test score tracked positively with PT1 expanded TCR counts. No shift was seen in TCRs above 1 in 1000 frequency with DPC sensitization. Given that the donors had alopecia, their immune response may differ from that seen in healthy people.

The CDR3 contains 12 residues. Trimming took 6 bases from V and 3 from J, leaving 7 bases between them. CDR1 and CDR2 from the germline V gene are PRHDT and FYEKMQ (reference sequence). This clonotype occurred a few times. The target antigen is unknown. Specified time point: patch test 3, about 24 weeks after DPC sensitization. As for treatment: therapeutic diphenylcyclopropenone sensitization with weekly scalp DPC. Unique molecular identifiers were linked by the library to individual cDNA molecules. TCRdb passed the RACE reads through MiXCR, listing each CDR3 protein once. The sample consists of roughly 100,000 distinct CDR3 sequences, less than 40% of them appearing once.

V is TRBV13 and J is TRBJ2-3; D uncertain. The specimen comprised whole blood, sampled in connection with sensitization to the hapten diphenylcyclopropenone (DPC). The receptor comes from a man between 40 and 49 years old with alopecia areata. Some clones in this sample may be carry-over from other donors' samples. Written as DNA, the CDR3 is TGTGCCAGCAGTCCAGAGACAGATACGCAGTATTTT. Its translation is CASSPETDTQYF.